This T cell receptor beta chain derives from a study of blood T cell repertoires in COVID-19. Only one count was recorded for this clone. Using immunoSEQ multiplex PCR, the repertoire was profiled, and TCRdb retains in-frame clones only, with some absent. The sample contains about 220,000 clones, more than 65% of which appear only once. Germline V lookup: CDR1 SNHLY, CDR2 FYNNEI. CDR3 length: 14 amino acids. V was clipped by 4 bases and J by 4 bases; unmatched bases: 4. This TCR derives from a woman aged 80 or over with acute or convalescent COVID-19. The sample was peripheral blood. The chain is built from TRBV2 and TRBJ1-2; 9 nucleotides agree with TRBD1. CDR3: CASSGTGGGYGYTF. The CDR3 coding sequence is TGTGCCAGCAGTGGAACAGGGGGCGGCTATGGCTACACCTTC.